This entry is about one T cell receptor (beta chain). Its antigen remains undetermined. No quality values exist for individual bases; no much larger clone is one base distant. TCR beta libraries were generated from genomic DNA with the immunoSEQ kit, following the manufacturer's recommendations. To prepare libraries, a first multiplex PCR with proprietary primers was run, followed by a second PCR that added unique barcodes, and a bead cleanup was done after each round. Each sample batch included a kit-provided positive control reaction and a negative control reaction. The final libraries were assessed on an Agilent 4200 TapeStation D1000 ScreenTape, pooled by volume, and quantified by qPCR. An Illumina NextSeq500 fitted with a MidOutput 150-cycle cartridge performed the sequencing, running 156 Read1 cycles and 15 Index1 cycles with the kit's custom primers. The pooled library was loaded at approximately 1 pM, with a 20% PhiX control spiked in. The study's processing was this. Vendor-processed data were analyzed in R, with a clonotype defined as all T cells sharing the same CDR3 nucleotide sequence. In the clone abundance analyses, frequencies in each sample were normalized to that sample's 10,000 most abundant clones. Before analysis, public T cell clones were removed, and these numbered fewer than six per sample on average. An abundance difference of at least 32-fold between compartments was the criterion for calling clonotypes tumor-enriched or baseline blood-enriched. A beta-binomial differential abundance model was used to identify clonotypes that expanded or contracted between blood time points. Similarity between tumor and blood repertoires was quantified using the Baroni-Urbani and Buser coefficient, and groups were compared with two-tailed Wilcoxon tests in R. TCRdb took over this immuneACCESS table, retaining in-frame rearrangements with V and J assigned. Such tables are incomplete; in checked studies, under half of the missing clones stem from an unresolved V gene, and the remainder is unexplained. V and J calls and clone size come straight from that table; D and trimming were deduced from the DNA. This sample comprises some 120,000 clones, 82% of them detected only once. The ten largest account for around 3% of the sample.

The sample's time point label is to be understood as: baseline pretreatment blood. The meaning of the sample's treatment or condition label: 15 Gy SBRT to primary tumor, nephrectomy 4 weeks later. To track tumor-enriched clonotypes, serial peripheral blood was sampled from radiation-treated patients at baseline and at 2 weeks and 4 weeks after SBRT. All patients had renal cell carcinoma with clear cell pathology. Genomic DNA for TCR sequencing was prepared using the QIAamp DNA Blood Mini Kit (Qiagen). The analyses included just those samples that passed every quality control check. These data are taken from a study of radiation and T cells in renal cell carcinoma (dated by TCRdb to the early 2020s). Regarding the complete study: Samples were obtained from a clinical trial, in which 15 Gy stereotactic body radiation therapy was delivered to primary renal cell carcinomas and nephrectomy was performed 4 weeks later. A total of roughly 53 samples underwent TCR beta sequencing, made up of roughly 26 tumors and about 27 peripheral blood samples. In the approximately 53 samples combined, some 4 million unique CDR3 nucleotide sequences were found, encoding about 2.7 million unique CDR3 amino acid sequences. Overall study outcomes, separate from this receptor: Top tumor clonotypes rose in blood from baseline to 2 weeks post-radiation, then contracted by 4 weeks, suggesting transient expansion of tumor-resident clones. Because no pretreatment tumor biopsies were available, whether clonotypes were present in the tumor at baseline could not be determined. Changes in the blood repertoire were not tracked past 4 weeks after treatment. Effects of radiation dose or scheduling on the TCR repertoire could not be addressed with the single-armed trial design.

From the cysteine up to the phenylalanine, the CDR3 has a length of 12 residues. Of all the DNA, just the CDR3 is kept, 36 bases in frame from base 1. V loses 0 bases, J loses 8 bases, and the germline ends lie 8 bases apart. Per the germline V gene, SGDLS is the CDR1 and YYNGEE is the CDR2. Sequencing used blood, obtained from a patient whose treatment included radiotherapy and nephrectomy. The origin of this receptor is a woman aged 55-75 years with renal cell carcinoma. The sequence links TRBV9 to TRBJ1-2; the D gene is unclear. The DNA sequence reads TGTGCCAGCAGCGTAGACCTGGGAGGCTACACCTTC. Its protein reads: CASSVDLGGYTF. The entire variable domain, with the stretches around the CDR3 drawn from the reference TRBV9 and TRBJ1-2 proteins, is DSGVTQTPKHLITATGQRVTLRCSPRSGDLSVYWYQQSLDQGLQFLIQYYNGEERAKGNILERFSAQQFPDLHSELNLSSLELGDSALYFCASSVDLGGYTFGSGTRLTVV.